This passage covers 12 T cell receptor beta chains from one sample sequenced in a study of molecular identifiers for immune sequencing clone quantification (dated by TCRdb to the late 2010s). Receptor libraries were prepared by PCR. Sequencer: NextSeq 500. TCRdb took the public reads, trimmed them with fastp at Q25, ran MiXCR for clone calling and kept in-frame beta chains. Each CDR3 protein appears once, grouped with its most common genes and DNA. The sample table contains around 460,000 distinct CDR3 sequences; only one count was recorded for around 25% of them. Around 0.8% of the sample rests with the top ten. Sequencing was carried out using naive CD8+ T cells from blood, with Jurkat cell RNA spiked in. The meaning of the sample's cell subset or site label: FACS-sorted CD8+CD4-CCR7+CD45RA+ naive T cells. These TCRs come from a human donor in good health. Some libraries in this study had Jurkat cell RNA spiked in.

This clonotype showed up many times. The chain uses TRBV20-1 and TRBJ2-7; possibly TRBD1 for D (5 bases). The CDR3 is 14 amino acids. CDR1 DFQATT and CDR2 SNEGSKA come from the germline V gene (reference sequence). V shed 0 bases and J shed 0 bases, with 9 bases lying between them. The DNA for the CDR3 is TGCAGTGCTAGAGATCGAGACAGCTCCTACGAGCAGTACTTC. Residues: CSARDRDSSYEQYF.

This clonotype was counted at least ten times. The chain recombines TRBV5-6 with TRBJ2-3; D may be TRBD2 (5 bases). Germline assignment: CDR1 SGHDT and CDR2 YYEEEE. V was pared by 2 bases and J by 0 bases, with 10 bases between. The CDR3 runs to 15 residues. The CDR3 DNA sequence: TGTGCCAGCAGCTTCCCACGGACTAGCACAGATACGCAGTATTTT. Amino acids: CASSFPRTSTDTQYF.

This rearrangement joins TRBV6-5 to TRBJ2-1, with D tentatively TRBD2 (6 bases). Germline lookup yields CDR1 MNHEY and CDR2 SVGAGI. V was trimmed by 0 bases and J by 9 bases, leaving 21 bases between them. The CDR3 contains 17 residues. The CDR3: CASSYSMGGPRHREQFF. CDR3 coding DNA: TGTGCCAGCAGTTACTCGATGGGAGGACCCCGACACCGTGAGCAGTTCTTC.

This clonotype came up a few times. The gene calls are TRBV20-1 and TRBJ2-3; 8 bases match TRBD2. The trim removed 5 bases at V and 4 bases at J, leaving 11 bases unmatched. Germline V gene sequence: CDR1 DFQATT, CDR2 SNEGSKA (reference sequence). The CDR3 has 15 residues. The CDR3: CSAPELAAASDTQYF. In nucleotides, the CDR3 is TGCAGTGCTCCCGAACTAGCGGCGGCATCAGATACGCAGTATTTT.

About this clonotype: Germline is not matched at one junction end, which may reflect a read error. This chain joins TRBV2 and TRBJ1-2; 9 bases fit TRBD1. The CDR3 is 15 amino acids. The germline gives CDR1 SNHLY, CDR2 FYNNEI. CDR3 bases: TGTGCCAGCCAGGGGCCGGACAGGGGTTACTATGGCTACCCCTTC. Amino acid sequence: CASQGPDRGYYGYPF.

This clonotype was seen only a few times. The chain couples TRBV9 to TRBJ2-1, with D perhaps matching TRBD2 (5 bases). The V gene lost 1 base and the J gene lost 7 bases, with 9 bases spanning the gap. Per germline, CDR1 SGDLS and CDR2 YYNGEE. The CDR3 has 13 amino acids. CDR3 amino acids: CASSVNSVNEQFF. The CDR3 region has the DNA TGTGCCAGCAGCGTAAATAGCGTAAATGAGCAGTTCTTC.

A note on this clonotype: A much more abundant neighbour one base away suggests this may be a read error. This chain joins TRBV5-1 and TRBJ2-7; the D call may be TRBD1 or TRBD2 (5 bases each). The germline V gene encodes CDR1 SGHRS and CDR2 YFSETQ. The CDR3 is 13 residues long. This CDR3 is CASSWGPNYEQCF. CDR3 DNA sequence: TGCGCCAGCAGCTGGGGACCGAACTACGAGCAGTGCTTC.

This clonotype appeared many times. V gene TRBV29-1 combines with J gene TRBJ2-7; tentative D call: TRBD2 (6 bases). Trimming shortened V by 7 bases and J by 3 bases, and 10 bases separated the two germline ends. Per germline, CDR1 SQVTM and CDR2 ANQGSEA. The CDR3 spans 11 residues. In nucleotides, the CDR3 is TGCAGCGGCCGGGACTTCTACGAGCAGTACTTC. It yields the protein CSGRDFYEQYF.

In regard to this clonotype: Lacking the conserved final phenylalanine or tryptophan, this CDR3 likely reflects a read error. The chain is built from TRBV5-6 and TRBJ1-2; TRBD1 matches 7 bases. From germline, CDR1 is SGHDT and CDR2 YYEEEE. The junction had 10 bases not matched to a gene; V was cut back by 2 bases and J by 6 bases. The CDR3 length is 15 residues. Here the CDR3 reads CASSLRRDRANGYTL. CDR3 in DNA: TGTGCCAGCAGCTTACGCCGTGACAGGGCAAATGGCTACACCCTC.

This clonotype has a handful of counts. This sequence joins TRBV7-2 and TRBJ2-1; TRBD1 agrees at 8 bases. This CDR3 spans 16 amino acids. The V gene's germline CDR1 is SGHTA and CDR2 FQGNSA. Germline trimming cut 3 bases from V and 3 bases from J; bases unmatched to any gene: 7. CDR3 loop: CASSFPGGVLYNEQFF. In nucleotides, the CDR3 is TGTGCCAGCAGCTTCCCAGGGGGCGTCCTCTACAATGAGCAGTTCTTC.

The J gene is TRBJ1-3, the V gene TRBV15; D gene unclear. CDR1 and CDR2 from the germline V gene are LNHNV and YYDKDF (reference sequence). The CDR3 loop spans 16 amino acids. The ends were cut back, 3 bases at V and 0 bases at J, with 12 bases in the middle. CDR3 protein: CATSSTDGDSGNTIYF. CDR3 nucleotides: TGTGCCACCAGCAGTACTGACGGAGACTCTGGAAACACCATATATTTT.

CDR3 DNA: TGTGCCACTACCCCGGGACAGGGAGTCGTCGAGCAGTACTTC. It specifies CATTPGQGVVEQYF. J is TRBJ2-7 and V is TRBV19; 9 nucleotides match TRBD1. In germline, CDR1 is LNHDA, CDR2 SQIVND (reference sequence). The ends lost 10 bases at V and 6 bases at J; junction bases unmatched: 13. CDR3 length: 14 residues.